These T cell receptor beta chains were read from a single sample in a study of shared clonotypes between healthy human individuals. Repertoires were generated with immunoSEQ multiplex PCR, while TCRdb's copy carries only in-frame clones and drops some. The data show 2,500,000 or so clones, 93% seen once. Sequenced sample: naive CD4+ T cells from PBMCs. The receptors here all came from a man between 18 and 29 years old in good health. Some clones in this sample may be carry-over from other donors' samples. The CDR3 runs from the conserved cysteine through the conserved F or W. D genes are given only for firm matches. Size values are once, few and many counts, or a class for expanded clones, and some rows have none.

TRBV7-9	TRBJ1-1	-	-	TGTGCCAGCAGCCCGGAAACTGAAGCTTTCTTT	CASSPETEAFF
TRBV9	TRBJ1-1	-	-	TGTGCCAGCAGAGAGTTGTTGGGACATCACACTGAAGCTTTCTTT	CASRELLGHHTEAFF
TRBV19	TRBJ2-2	once	-	TGTGCCAGTAGTAGGGGGACCGGGGAGCTGTTTTTT	CASSRGTGELFF
TRBV7-3	TRBJ2-5	-	-	TGTGCCAGCAGCTTAACCTGGAGGGAGACCCAGTACTTC	CASSLTWRETQYF
TRBV6-1	TRBJ1-3	-	-	TGTGCCAGCAGTGAAGCGCTTCGGGGAAACACCATATATTTT	CASSEALRGNTIYF
TRBV28	TRBJ1-2	-	-	TGTGCCAGCAGCCGAGACGGTGGCTATGGCTACACCTTC	CASSRDGGYGYTF
TRBV7-3	TRBJ2-2	-	-	TGTGCCAGCAGCCTTAGCGGTCCCGGGGAGCTGTTTTTT	CASSLSGPGELFF
TRBV9	TRBJ2-3	-	TRBD1	TGTGCCAGCACCACTCTCGGGACAGGGGGAGATACGCAGTATTTT	CASTTLGTGGDTQYF
TRBV28	TRBJ2-3	once	-	TGTGCCAGCAGTTTAGCAGGGGCCCTCACAGATACGCAGTATTTT	CASSLAGALTDTQYF
TRBV4-3	TRBJ2-1	-	TRBD2	TGCGCCAGCAGCCTGCGGACTAGCGGGAGGGCCATTGAGCAGTTCTTC	CASSLRTSGRAIEQFF
TRBV11-2	TRBJ2-5	-	-	TGTGCCAGCAGTCGACGCTCCTGGGGCGCCCAGGAGACCCAGTACTTC	CASSRRSWGAQETQYF
TRBV7-2	TRBJ2-3	once	TRBD2	TGTGCCAGCAGACGACTAGCGGGAAATACGCAGTATTTT	CASRRLAGNTQYF
TRBV19	TRBJ2-1	-	-	TGTGCCAGTAGTGGGACCCAGCGTCGGGAGAGCTCCTACAATGAGCAGTTCTTC	CASSGTQRRESSYNEQFF
TRBV13	TRBJ2-5	-	TRBD1	TGTGCCAGCACGCTGGGACAGGGGGTTCAAGAGACCCAGTACTTC	CASTLGQGVQETQYF
TRBV5-1	TRBJ2-6	-	TRBD2	TGCGCCAGCAGCCCCCGGGGGGGCTCTGGGGCCAACGTCCTGACTTTC	CASSPRGGSGANVLTF
TRBV28	TRBJ1-5	-	TRBD1	TGTGCCAGCAGTGAACGAACCGGGACAGGGTTAAATCAGCCCCAGCATTTT	CASSERTGTGLNQPQHF
TRBV6-1	TRBJ2-7	-	TRBD1	TGTGCCAGCAGTCCCAAGGGGGCTCCCGAGCAGTACTTC	CASSPKGAPEQYF
TRBV28	TRBJ2-7	-	-	TGTGCCAGCATAGGCGGATCCTACGAGCAGTACTTC	CASIGGSYEQYF
TRBV9	TRBJ1-2	-	-	TGTGCCAGCAGCGTAGAGATGCAGTCCTATGGCTACACCTTC	CASSVEMQSYGYTF
TRBV4-1	TRBJ1-6	-	TRBD1	TGCGCCAGCAGCCAGCCGGGACAGACCGATACTTCACCCCTCCACTTT	CASSQPGQTDTSPLHF
TRBV5-6	TRBJ1-2	-	-	TGTGCCAGCAGCTTGGGGCCCTATGGCTACACCTTC	CASSLGPYGYTF
TRBV19	TRBJ2-1	-	-	TGTGCCAGTAGTATACTCGTCCTCTCCGGCCCCAATGAGCAGTTCTTC	CASSILVLSGPNEQFF
TRBV7-3	TRBJ2-2	-	-	TGTGCCAGCAGCTTAATGATGAACACCGGGGAGCTGTTTTTT	CASSLMMNTGELFF
TRBV6-1	TRBJ2-7	-	-	TGTGCCAGCAGAGAGACAGGCCCCTACGAGCAGTACTTC	CASRETGPYEQYF
TRBV11-2	TRBJ2-3	once	-	TGTGCCACCTCCGTGGTTGTATCGGAGACAGATACGCAGTATTTT	CATSVVVSETDTQYF
TRBV7-9	TRBJ1-1	-	TRBD1	TGTGCCAGCAGCACCCAGACAGGGTCCGGAGCTTTCTTT	CASSTQTGSGAFF
TRBV6-5	TRBJ1-1	few	-	TGTGCCAGCAGGACTTACGGGACGGGGAACACTGAAGCTTTCTTT	CASRTYGTGNTEAFF
TRBV5-8	TRBJ2-2	-	-	TGTGCCAGCAGTATGACCCGGGATAACACCGGGGAGCTGTTTTTT	CASSMTRDNTGELFF
TRBV15	TRBJ2-5	-	-	TGTGCCACCAGCCCGACCTGGGTCCAAGAGACCCAGTACTTC	CATSPTWVQETQYF
TRBV18	TRBJ2-2	-	-	TGTGCCAGCTCACCCTACGAGGGGGAGCTGTTTTTT	CASSPYEGELFF
TRBV30	TRBJ2-5	-	TRBD2	TGTGCCTGGAGTCTGGGGACTACTAAAGAGACCCAGTACTTC	CAWSLGTTKETQYF
TRBV18	TRBJ2-7	-	TRBD1	TGTGCCAGCTCACCAGGGACAGAGAGGTACGAGCAGTACTTC	CASSPGTERYEQYF